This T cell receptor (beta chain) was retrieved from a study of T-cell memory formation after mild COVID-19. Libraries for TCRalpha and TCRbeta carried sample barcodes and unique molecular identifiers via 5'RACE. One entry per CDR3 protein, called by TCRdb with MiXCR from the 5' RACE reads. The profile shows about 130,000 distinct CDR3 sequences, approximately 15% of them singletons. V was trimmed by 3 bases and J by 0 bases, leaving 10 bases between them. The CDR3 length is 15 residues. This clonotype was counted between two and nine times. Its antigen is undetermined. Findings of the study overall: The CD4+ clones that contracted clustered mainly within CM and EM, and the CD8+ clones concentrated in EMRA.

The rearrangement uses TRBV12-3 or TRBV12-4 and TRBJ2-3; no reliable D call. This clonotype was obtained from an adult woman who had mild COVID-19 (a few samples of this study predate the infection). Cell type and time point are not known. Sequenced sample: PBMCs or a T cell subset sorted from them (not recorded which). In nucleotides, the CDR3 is TGTGCCAGCAGTTTCGAGCCATCTAGCACAGATACGCAGTATTTT. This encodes CASSFEPSSTDTQYF.